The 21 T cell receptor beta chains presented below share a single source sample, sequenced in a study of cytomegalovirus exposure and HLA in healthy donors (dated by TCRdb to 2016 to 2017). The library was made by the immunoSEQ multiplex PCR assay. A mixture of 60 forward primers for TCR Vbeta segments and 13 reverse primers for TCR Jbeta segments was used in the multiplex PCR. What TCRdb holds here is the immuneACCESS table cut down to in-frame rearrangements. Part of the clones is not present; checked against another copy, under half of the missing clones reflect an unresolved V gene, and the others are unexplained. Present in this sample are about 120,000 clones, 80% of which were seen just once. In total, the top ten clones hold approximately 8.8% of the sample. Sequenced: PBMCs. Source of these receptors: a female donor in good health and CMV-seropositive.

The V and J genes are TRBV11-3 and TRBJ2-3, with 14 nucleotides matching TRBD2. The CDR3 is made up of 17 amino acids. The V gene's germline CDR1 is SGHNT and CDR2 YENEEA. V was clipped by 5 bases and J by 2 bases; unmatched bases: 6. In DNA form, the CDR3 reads TGTGCCAGCAGCCCCGGGACTAGCGGGGGCGTCACAGATACGCAGTATTTT. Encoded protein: CASSPGTSGGVTDTQYF.

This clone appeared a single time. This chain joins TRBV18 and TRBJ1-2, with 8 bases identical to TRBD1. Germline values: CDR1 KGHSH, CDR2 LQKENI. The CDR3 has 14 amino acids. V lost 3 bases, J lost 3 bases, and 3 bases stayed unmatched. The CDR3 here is CASSPGQGHYGYTF. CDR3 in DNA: TGTGCCAGCTCACCCGGACAGGGACACTATGGCTACACCTTC.

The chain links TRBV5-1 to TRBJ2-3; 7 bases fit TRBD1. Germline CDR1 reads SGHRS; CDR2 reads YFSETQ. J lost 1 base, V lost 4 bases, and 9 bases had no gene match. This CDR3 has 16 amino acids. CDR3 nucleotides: TGCGCCAGCAGCAACTTCTTCGACAGGGGCACAGATACGCAGTATTTT. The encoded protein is CASSNFFDRGTDTQYF.

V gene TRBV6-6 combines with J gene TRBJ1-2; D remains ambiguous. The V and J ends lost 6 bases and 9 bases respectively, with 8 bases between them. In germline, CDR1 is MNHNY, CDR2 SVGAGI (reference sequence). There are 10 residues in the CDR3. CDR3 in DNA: TGTGCCAGCAGCCGCGAAAGCTACACCTTC. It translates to CASSRESYTF.

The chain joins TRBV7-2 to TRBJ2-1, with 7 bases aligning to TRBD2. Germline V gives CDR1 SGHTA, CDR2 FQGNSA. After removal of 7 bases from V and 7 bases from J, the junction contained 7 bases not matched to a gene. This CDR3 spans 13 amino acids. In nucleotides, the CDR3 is TGTGCCAGCACCCACGGGGGAGGGAATGAGCAGTTCTTC. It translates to CASTHGGGNEQFF.

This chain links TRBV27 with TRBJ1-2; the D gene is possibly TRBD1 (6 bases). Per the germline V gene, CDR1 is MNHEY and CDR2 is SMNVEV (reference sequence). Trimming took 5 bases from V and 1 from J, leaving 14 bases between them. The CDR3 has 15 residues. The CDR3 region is CASSRMGHSNYGYTF. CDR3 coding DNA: TGTGCCAGCAGTCGAATGGGACACAGTAACTATGGCTACACCTTC.

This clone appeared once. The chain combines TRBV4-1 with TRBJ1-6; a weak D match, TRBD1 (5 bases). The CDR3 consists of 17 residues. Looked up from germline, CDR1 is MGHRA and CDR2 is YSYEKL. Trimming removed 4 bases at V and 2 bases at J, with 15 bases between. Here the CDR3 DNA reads TGCGCCAGCAGCCTTGAGGTACAGGCCGCCTATAATTCACCCCTCCACTTT. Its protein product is CASSLEVQAAYNSPLHF.

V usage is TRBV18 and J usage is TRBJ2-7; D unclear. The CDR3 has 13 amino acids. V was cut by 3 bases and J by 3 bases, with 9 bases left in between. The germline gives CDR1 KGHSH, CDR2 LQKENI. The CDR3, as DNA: TGTGCCAGCTCACCCGGCGGAGACTACGAGCAGTACTTC. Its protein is CASSPGGDYEQYF.

For the CDR3, the DNA is TGTGCCAGCACCGCGGGGGGCTATCAGCCCCAGCATTTT. Protein product: CASTAGGYQPQHF. This sequence joins TRBV7-2 and TRBJ1-5; possibly TRBD1 for D (6 bases). Germline assignment: CDR1 SGHTA and CDR2 FQGNSA. The V end lost 7 bases, the J end lost 5 bases, and 12 bases lay between the germline ends. The CDR3 totals 13 residues.

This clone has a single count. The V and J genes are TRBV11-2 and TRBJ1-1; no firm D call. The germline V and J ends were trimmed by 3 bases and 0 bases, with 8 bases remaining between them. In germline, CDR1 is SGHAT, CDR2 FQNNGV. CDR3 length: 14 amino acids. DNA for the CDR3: TGTGCCAGCAGCTTCCGCGTAGTGAACACTGAAGCTTTCTTT. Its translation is CASSFRVVNTEAFF.

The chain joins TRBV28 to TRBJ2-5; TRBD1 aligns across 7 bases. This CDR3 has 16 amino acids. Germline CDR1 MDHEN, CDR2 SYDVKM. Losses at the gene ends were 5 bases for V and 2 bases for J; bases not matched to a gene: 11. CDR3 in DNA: TGTGCCAGCAGTCCTCCCCAACAGGGGCGGCAAGAGACCCAGTACTTC. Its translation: CASSPPQQGRQETQYF.

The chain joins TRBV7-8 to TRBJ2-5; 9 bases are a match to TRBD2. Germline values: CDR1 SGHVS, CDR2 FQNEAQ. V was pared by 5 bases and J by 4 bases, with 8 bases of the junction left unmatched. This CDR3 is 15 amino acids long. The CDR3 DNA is TGTGCCAGCAGCCGTAGTCCTAGCGGGGCAGAGACCCAGTACTTC. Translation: CASSRSPSGAETQYF.

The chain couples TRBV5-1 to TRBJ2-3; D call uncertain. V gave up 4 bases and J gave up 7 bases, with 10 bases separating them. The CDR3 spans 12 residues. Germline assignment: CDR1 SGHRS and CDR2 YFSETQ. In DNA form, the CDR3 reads TGCGCCAGCAGCAGAGACACTTATACGCAGTATTTT. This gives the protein CASSRDTYTQYF. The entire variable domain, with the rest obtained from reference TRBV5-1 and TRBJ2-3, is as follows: KAGVTQTPRYLIKTRGQQVTLSCSPISGHRSVSWYQQTPGQGLQFLFEYFSETQRNKGNFPGRFSGRQFSNSRSEMNVSTLELGDSALYLCASSRDTYTQYFGPGTRLTVL.

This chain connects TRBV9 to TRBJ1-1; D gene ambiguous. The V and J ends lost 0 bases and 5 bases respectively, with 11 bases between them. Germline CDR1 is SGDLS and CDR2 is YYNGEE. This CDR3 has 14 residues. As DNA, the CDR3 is TGTGCCAGCAGCGTAGATGGCAGGACTACTGAAGCTTTCTTT. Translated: CASSVDGRTTEAFF.

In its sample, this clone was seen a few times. This CDR3 is CASSPSGQGSSPLHF. CDR3 bases: TGTGCCAGCTCACCATCGGGACAGGGCAGTTCACCCCTCCACTTT. J is TRBJ1-6 and V is TRBV18; TRBD1 aligns across 9 bases. This CDR3 contains 15 residues. Per the germline V gene, CDR1 is KGHSH and CDR2 is LQKENI. V dropped 2 bases and J dropped 9; count of bases not matched to a gene: 5.

In nucleotides, the CDR3 is TGCGCCAGCCCCCCGGACTCCGACAACAATGAGCAGTTCTTC. Its protein is CASPPDSDNNEQFF. The chain is built from TRBV5-1 and TRBJ2-1, with D possibly being TRBD2 (5 bases). V lost 7 bases, J lost 5 bases, and 16 bases lay in between. CDR1 is SGHRS and CDR2 is YFSETQ in the germline V gene. The CDR3 runs to 14 residues.

As DNA, the CDR3 is TGTGCCAGCAGCCGGGACGGGAGCTCCTACGAGCAGTACTTC. Translation: CASSRDGSSYEQYF. J is TRBJ2-7 and V is TRBV7-2; D may be TRBD2 (6 bases). Germline V gene sequence: CDR1 SGHTA, CDR2 FQGNSA. CDR3 size: 14 residues. V lost 5 bases, J lost 0 bases, and 11 bases lay in between.

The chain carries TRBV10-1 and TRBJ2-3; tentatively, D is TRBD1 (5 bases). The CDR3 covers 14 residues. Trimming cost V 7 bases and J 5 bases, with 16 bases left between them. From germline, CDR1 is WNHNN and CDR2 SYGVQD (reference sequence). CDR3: CASKKAQGGDTQYF. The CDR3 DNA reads TGCGCCAGCAAGAAGGCGCAGGGCGGAGATACGCAGTATTTT.

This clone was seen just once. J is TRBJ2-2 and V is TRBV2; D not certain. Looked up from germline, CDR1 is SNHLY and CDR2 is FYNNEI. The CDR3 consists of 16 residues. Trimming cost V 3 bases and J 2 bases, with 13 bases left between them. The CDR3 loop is CASSDWSPSNTGELFF. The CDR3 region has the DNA TGTGCCAGCAGTGATTGGTCCCCGAGTAACACCGGGGAGCTGTTTTTT.

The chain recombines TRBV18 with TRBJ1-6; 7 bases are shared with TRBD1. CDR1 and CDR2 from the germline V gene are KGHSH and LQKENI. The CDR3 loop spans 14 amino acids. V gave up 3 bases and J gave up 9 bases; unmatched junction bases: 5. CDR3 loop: CASSPDRDRSPLHF. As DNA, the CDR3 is TGTGCCAGCTCACCCGACAGGGATCGTTCACCCCTCCACTTT.

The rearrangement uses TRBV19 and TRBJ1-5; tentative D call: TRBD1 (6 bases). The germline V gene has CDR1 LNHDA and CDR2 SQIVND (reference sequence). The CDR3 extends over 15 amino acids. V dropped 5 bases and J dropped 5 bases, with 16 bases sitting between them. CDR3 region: CASSAQGGEDQPQHF. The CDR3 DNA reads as TGTGCCAGTAGTGCTCAAGGGGGGGAGGATCAGCCCCAGCATTTT.